This T cell receptor (beta chain) emerged from a study of blood T cells in healthy people across ages. Trimming removed 0 bases from V and 7 bases from J; junction bases left unmatched: 7. CDR1 and CDR2 from the germline V gene are MNHNY and SVGAGI (reference sequence). The CDR3 sequence is 16 residues long. It was with a sample-barcoded 5' primer and a J-beta primer mix that a second PCR of roughly 7 to 12 cycles was run. TCRdb independently ran MiXCR on the 5' RACE reads; one entry per CDR3 protein. Among about a million distinct CDR3 sequences listed, 35% to 40% were seen once. Sequencing was done on a sample of blood. The TCR comes from a man aged 18 to 29 in good health. The chain joins TRBV6-6 to TRBJ1-5, with TRBD1 matching 9 bases. The CDR3 reads CASSYSRTGAGQPQHF. DNA of the CDR3: TGTGCCAGCAGTTACTCCCGGACAGGGGCCGGGCAGCCCCAGCATTTT.